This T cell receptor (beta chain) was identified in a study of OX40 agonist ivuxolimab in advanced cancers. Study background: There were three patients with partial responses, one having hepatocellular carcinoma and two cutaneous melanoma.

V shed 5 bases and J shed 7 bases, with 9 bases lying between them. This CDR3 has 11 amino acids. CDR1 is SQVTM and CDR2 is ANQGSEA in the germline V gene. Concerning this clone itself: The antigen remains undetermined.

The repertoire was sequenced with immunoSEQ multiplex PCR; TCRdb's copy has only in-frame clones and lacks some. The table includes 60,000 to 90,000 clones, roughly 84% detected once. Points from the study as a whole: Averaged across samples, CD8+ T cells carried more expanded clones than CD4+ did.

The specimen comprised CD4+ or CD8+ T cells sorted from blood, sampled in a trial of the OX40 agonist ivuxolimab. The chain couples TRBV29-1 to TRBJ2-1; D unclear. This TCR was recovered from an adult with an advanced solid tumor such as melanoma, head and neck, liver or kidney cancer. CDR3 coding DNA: TGCAGCGTTATACATGGAAATGAGCAGTTCTTC. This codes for CSVIHGNEQFF.